Described below is a single T cell receptor (beta chain) sequence and its context. Original processing methods: Amplification of reference gene primers provided the estimated nucleated cell counts. The table came from immunoSEQ multiplex PCR; TCRdb's copy has only in-frame clones and leaves some out. The D gene and trimming were derived from the DNA, and the V and J assignments and clone size from that table. This sample carries about 190,000 clones, approximately 79% of them seen once, and the ten largest clones take around 24%. This entry is derived from a study of blood T cell repertoires in COVID-19. About the study: The study drew acute and convalescent COVID-19 samples from the United States, Italy and Spain. Sources were T cells, B-cell-depleted T cells, or PBMCs; the material itself was cDNA or gDNA.

This TCR was recovered from a woman aged 65 to 85 with acute or convalescent COVID-19. Sequenced input: peripheral blood.

Here the CDR3 reads CATSRTSDGETQYF. The CDR3 DNA sequence: TGTGCCACCAGCAGAACTAGCGATGGAGAGACCCAGTACTTC. J is TRBJ2-5 and V is TRBV15; 7 bases are a match to TRBD2. This CDR3 comprises 14 residues. V trimming: 2 bases; J trimming: 4 bases; junction bases outside the gene matches: 4. The germline V gene encodes CDR1 LNHNV and CDR2 YYDKDF (reference sequence).